This T cell receptor (beta chain) was recorded in a study of shared clonotypes between healthy human individuals. The healthy adult donors were HIV-negative and reported no recent acute infections or vaccinations. A word on this clone: The antigen is unknown.

Overall study results and limits: Researchers sampled blood only, noting tissue repertoires likely differ.

Germline CDR1 is SNHLY and CDR2 is FYNNEI. With 1 base removed from V and 4 bases from J, the gap between germline ends came to 11 bases. The CDR3 is 15 amino acids. The protocol was immunoSEQ multiplex PCR, while the TCRdb copy is restricted to in-frame clones and leaves out a portion. The repertoire has some 530,000 clones, around 73% of them found once; the top ten carry around 12%. The sequenced material came from PBMCs. This TCR came from a woman in her 40s in good health. Some clones in this sample may be carry-over from other donors' samples. V and J are TRBV2 and TRBJ2-1; tentatively, D is TRBD2 (6 bases). The CDR3 loop is CASSEEQRVYNEQFF. The CDR3 DNA is TGTGCCAGCAGTGAAGAACAGCGGGTGTACAATGAGCAGTTCTTC.